The 6 T cell receptor beta chains reported below all come from one sample, sequenced in a study of blood T cell repertoires in COVID-19. The repertoire was sequenced with immunoSEQ multiplex PCR; TCRdb's copy has only in-frame clones and lacks some. The sample comprises 250,000 to 400,000 clones, under 90% of which are singletons, and 4% to 6% rests with the top ten. The sequencing sample was made of PBMCs or T cells enriched from blood (not recorded which). Receptors originate from a man between 60 and 75 years old who had recovered from COVID-19.

The CDR3 is CASGGTSGRQETQYF. As DNA, the CDR3 is TGCGCCAGCGGTGGGACTAGCGGGAGACAAGAGACCCAGTACTTC. The chain has TRBV10-1 and TRBJ2-5; 14 bases match TRBD2. The germline V gene has CDR1 WNHNN and CDR2 SYGVQD (reference sequence). The CDR3 runs 15 residues. Germline trimming cut 8 bases from V and 2 bases from J; bases unmatched to any gene: 4.

V is TRBV7-2 and J is TRBJ2-2, with D possibly being TRBD2 (6 bases). Trimming took off 8 bases at V and 4 bases at J, with 17 bases between the two ends. Germline V gene sequence: CDR1 SGHTA, CDR2 FQGNSA. The CDR3 is 15 amino acids. The CDR3 DNA sequence: TGTGCCAGCCACGAGTCGGGGGTGAGCACCGGGGAGCTGTTTTTT. This gives the protein CASHESGVSTGELFF.

The J gene is TRBJ1-2, the V gene TRBV19; no firm D call. This CDR3 region has 14 residues. From germline, CDR1 is LNHDA and CDR2 SQIVND (reference sequence). V was clipped by 2 bases and J by 9 bases, with 16 bases between them. This CDR3 reads CASSIYERSSSYTF. CDR3 DNA sequence: TGTGCCAGTAGTATATATGAGAGGAGCTCAAGCTACACCTTC. The whole variable domain, remainder taken from reference TRBV19 and TRBJ1-2, is DGGITQSPKYLFRKEGQNVTLSCEQNLNHDAMYWYRQDPGQGLRLIYYSQIVNDFQKGDIAEGYSVSREKKESFPLTVTSAQKNPTAFYLCASSIYERSSSYTFGSGTRLTVV.

In its sample, this clone was seen once. The gene calls are TRBV29-1 and TRBJ2-2, with a weak D call TRBD1 (6 bases). The V end was cut by 1 base, the J end by 7 bases, with 13 bases between. Germline-derived CDR1 and CDR2 are SQVTM and ANQGSEA. The CDR3 spans 14 residues. CDR3 in amino acids: CSVEARGEGGELFF. The CDR3 DNA sequence: TGCAGCGTTGAAGCCAGGGGTGAGGGCGGGGAGCTGTTTTTT.

This sequence joins TRBV28 and TRBJ1-5; weak D call: TRBD1 (5 bases). The V gene's germline CDR1 is MDHEN and CDR2 SYDVKM. The germline V and J ends were trimmed by 8 bases and 8 bases, with 13 bases remaining between them. The CDR3 is 12 amino acids. The CDR3 nucleotides are TGTGCCAGCTCACTTGGGGGGGAGCCCCAGCATTTT. It yields the protein CASSLGGEPQHF. The full variable domain, rest sourced from reference TRBV28 and TRBJ1-5, is DVKVTQSSRYLVKRTGEKVFLECVQDMDHENMFWYRQDPGLGLRLIYFSYDVKMKEKGDIPEGYSVSREKKERFSLILESASTNQTSMYLCASSLGGEPQHFGDGTRLSIL.

This chain joins TRBV9 and TRBJ1-1; D not certain. Germline V lookup: CDR1 SGDLS, CDR2 YYNGEE. The CDR3 covers 14 residues. V lost 4 bases and J lost 11, with 21 bases in between. CDR3 bases: TGTGCCAGCAGCTCCAGCAGGCAACTGGGTCGGGCTTTCTTT. Translated, it gives CASSSSRQLGRAFF.